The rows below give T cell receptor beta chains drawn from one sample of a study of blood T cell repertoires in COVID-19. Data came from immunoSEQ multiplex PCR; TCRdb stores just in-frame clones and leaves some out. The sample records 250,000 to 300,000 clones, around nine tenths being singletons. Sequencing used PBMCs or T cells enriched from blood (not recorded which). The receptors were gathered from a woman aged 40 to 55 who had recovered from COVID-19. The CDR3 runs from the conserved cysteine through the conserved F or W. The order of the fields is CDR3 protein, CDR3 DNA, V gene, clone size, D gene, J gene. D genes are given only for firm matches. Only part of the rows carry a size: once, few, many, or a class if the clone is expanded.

CDR3aa: CASSLVTGTSRLYEQYF
CDR3nt: TGTGCCAGCAGCTTAGTTACCGGGACTAGCAGACTTTACGAGCAGTACTTC
v_gene: TRBV7-2
abundance: NA
d_gene: TRBD2
j_gene: TRBJ2-7

CDR3aa: CASRGGPGQGLTSDTQYF
CDR3nt: TGTGCCAGCAGGGGAGGACCGGGACAGGGACTCACAAGCGATACGCAGTATTTT
v_gene: TRBV3-1/TRBV3-2
abundance: NA
d_gene: TRBD1
j_gene: TRBJ2-3

CDR3aa: CASSQDRWTLSEQFF
CDR3nt: TGTGCCAGCAGCCAAGATCGGTGGACATTGAGCGAGCAGTTCTTC
v_gene: TRBV14
abundance: NA
d_gene: NA
j_gene: TRBJ2-1

CDR3aa: CASSHPGQGKKLFF
CDR3nt: TGTGCCAGCAGTCATCCGGGACAGGGGAAAAAACTGTTTTTT
v_gene: TRBV6-5
abundance: NA
d_gene: TRBD1
j_gene: TRBJ1-4

CDR3aa: CASSYAGEKLFF
CDR3nt: TGTGCCAGCAGTTACGCGGGTGAAAAACTGTTTTTT
v_gene: TRBV6-2/TRBV6-3
abundance: NA
d_gene: NA
j_gene: TRBJ1-4

CDR3aa: CASSRGTGGYNEQFF
CDR3nt: TGTGCCAGCAGCCGAGGGACAGGGGGTTACAATGAGCAGTTCTTC
v_gene: TRBV7-3
abundance: NA
d_gene: TRBD1
j_gene: TRBJ2-1

CDR3aa: CASSLGLAGNTGELFF
CDR3nt: TGTGCCAGCAGCCTGGGACTAGCGGGGAACACCGGGGAGCTGTTTTTT
v_gene: TRBV4-2
abundance: NA
d_gene: TRBD2
j_gene: TRBJ2-2

CDR3aa: CASSLVGAAGNTIYF
CDR3nt: TGTGCCAGCAGTTTAGTAGGAGCCGCCGGAAACACCATATATTTT
v_gene: TRBV28
abundance: NA
d_gene: NA
j_gene: TRBJ1-3

CDR3aa: CASSLSRVGETQYF
CDR3nt: TGTGCCAGCAGCTTGTCCAGGGTAGGAGAGACCCAGTACTTC
v_gene: TRBV5-4
abundance: NA
d_gene: NA
j_gene: TRBJ2-5

CDR3aa: CASSRGGADDEQYF
CDR3nt: TGCGCCAGCAGCCGGGGGGGCGCGGACGACGAGCAGTACTTC
v_gene: TRBV5-1
abundance: NA
d_gene: TRBD2
j_gene: TRBJ2-7

CDR3aa: CASSFLAGAGDTQYF
CDR3nt: TGTGCCAGCAGCTTTTTAGCGGGGGCAGGGGATACGCAGTATTTT
v_gene: TRBV5-4
abundance: once
d_gene: TRBD2
j_gene: TRBJ2-3

CDR3aa: CASSQWLGLAGGELFF
CDR3nt: TGTGCCAGCAGCCAATGGTTAGGACTAGCGGGGGGGGAGCTGTTTTTT
v_gene: TRBV3-1/TRBV3-2
abundance: NA
d_gene: TRBD2
j_gene: TRBJ2-2

CDR3aa: CSVLGLAGAEFF
CDR3nt: TGCAGCGTTCTGGGACTAGCGGGAGCTGAATTCTTC
v_gene: TRBV29-1
abundance: NA
d_gene: TRBD2
j_gene: TRBJ2-1

CDR3aa: CSVEMTGTGAYNEQFF
CDR3nt: TGCAGCGTGGAGATGACCGGGACAGGGGCCTACAATGAGCAGTTCTTC
v_gene: TRBV29-1
abundance: NA
d_gene: TRBD1
j_gene: TRBJ2-1

CDR3aa: CASSPHSAGFFEKLFF
CDR3nt: TGTGCCAGCAGCCCGCATTCTGCAGGGTTCTTTGAAAAACTGTTTTTT
v_gene: TRBV3-1/TRBV3-2
abundance: once
d_gene: NA
j_gene: TRBJ1-4

CDR3aa: CASSLVTGDYGYTF
CDR3nt: TGCGCCAGCAGCTTGGTTACCGGAGACTATGGCTACACCTTC
v_gene: TRBV5-1
abundance: NA
d_gene: NA
j_gene: TRBJ1-2

CDR3aa: CASSQEQQGLDYGYTF
CDR3nt: TGCGCCAGCAGCCAAGAGCAACAGGGGTTGGACTATGGCTACACCTTC
v_gene: TRBV4-1
abundance: NA
d_gene: TRBD1
j_gene: TRBJ1-2

CDR3aa: CASSGTADYGYTF
CDR3nt: TGTGCCAGCAGTGGGACAGCCGACTATGGCTACACCTTC
v_gene: TRBV2
abundance: NA
d_gene: NA
j_gene: TRBJ1-2

CDR3aa: CASSSPFLTSGDSYNEQFF
CDR3nt: TGTGCCAGCAGCTCTCCTTTTCTGACTAGCGGCGACTCCTACAATGAGCAGTTCTTC
v_gene: TRBV4-2
abundance: NA
d_gene: TRBD2
j_gene: TRBJ2-1

CDR3aa: CATSDFTGKAFF
CDR3nt: TGTGCCACCAGTGATTTCACGGGAAAAGCTTTCTTT
v_gene: TRBV24-1
abundance: NA
d_gene: NA
j_gene: TRBJ1-1

CDR3aa: CASSFEPRAYEQYF
CDR3nt: TGTGCCAGCAGTTTTGAACCCAGGGCCTACGAGCAGTACTTC
v_gene: TRBV27
abundance: NA
d_gene: NA
j_gene: TRBJ2-7

CDR3aa: CASSLARVNTEAFF
CDR3nt: TGTGCCAGCAGCTTAGCTCGAGTAAACACTGAAGCTTTCTTT
v_gene: TRBV7-8
abundance: NA
d_gene: NA
j_gene: TRBJ1-1

CDR3aa: CATSTLGGVNQPQHF
CDR3nt: TGTGCCACCAGCACTTTGGGCGGGGTAAATCAGCCCCAGCATTTT
v_gene: TRBV15
abundance: NA
d_gene: NA
j_gene: TRBJ1-5

CDR3aa: CASSMKWTSGHSYNEQFF
CDR3nt: TGTGCCAGCAGTATGAAATGGACTAGCGGGCACTCCTACAATGAGCAGTTCTTC
v_gene: TRBV27
abundance: NA
d_gene: TRBD2
j_gene: TRBJ2-1

CDR3aa: CASSVDLNLYGYTF
CDR3nt: TGTGCCAGCAGCGTAGACCTAAACCTCTATGGCTACACCTTC
v_gene: TRBV9
abundance: NA
d_gene: NA
j_gene: TRBJ1-2

CDR3aa: CASSFYKTGQWFQPQHF
CDR3nt: TGTGCCAGCAGCTTTTATAAAACGGGACAGTGGTTTCAGCCCCAGCATTTT
v_gene: TRBV5-8
abundance: NA
d_gene: TRBD1
j_gene: TRBJ1-5

CDR3aa: CASSPDTSSYNEQFF
CDR3nt: TGTGCCAGCAGCCCGGACACGAGCTCCTACAATGAGCAGTTCTTC
v_gene: TRBV6-5
abundance: NA
d_gene: NA
j_gene: TRBJ2-1

CDR3aa: CASSLDGQGSNEQFF
CDR3nt: TGTGCCAGCAGCTTAGATGGACAGGGGTCGAATGAGCAGTTCTTC
v_gene: TRBV7-2
abundance: NA
d_gene: TRBD1
j_gene: TRBJ2-1

CDR3aa: CASSSGTGLNTEAFF
CDR3nt: TGTGCCAGCAGCTCGGGGACAGGGTTGAACACTGAAGCTTTCTTT
v_gene: TRBV5-4
abundance: NA
d_gene: TRBD1
j_gene: TRBJ1-1

CDR3aa: CASGRGIGTEAFF
CDR3nt: TGTGCCAGCGGTCGGGGGATTGGCACTGAAGCTTTCTTT
v_gene: TRBV9
abundance: NA
d_gene: NA
j_gene: TRBJ1-1

CDR3aa: CASSRTGIGTEAFF
CDR3nt: TGTGCCAGTAGTCGGACAGGGATTGGGACTGAAGCTTTCTTT
v_gene: TRBV19
abundance: NA
d_gene: TRBD1
j_gene: TRBJ1-1

CDR3aa: CASSQRQTGNTIYF
CDR3nt: TGCGCCAGCAGCCAGCGACAGACTGGAAACACCATATATTTT
v_gene: TRBV4-1
abundance: NA
d_gene: NA
j_gene: TRBJ1-3

CDR3aa: CASKRDSNQPQHF
CDR3nt: TGTGCCAGCAAGAGGGATAGCAATCAGCCCCAGCATTTT
v_gene: TRBV2
abundance: few
d_gene: NA
j_gene: TRBJ1-5

CDR3aa: CASTSHGTGASYEQYF
CDR3nt: TGCGCCAGCACCTCCCATGGGACAGGGGCTTCCTACGAGCAGTACTTC
v_gene: TRBV5-1
abundance: NA
d_gene: TRBD1
j_gene: TRBJ2-7

CDR3aa: CASSYAGVNNQPQHF
CDR3nt: TGTGCCAGCAGCTATGCCGGGGTTAACAATCAGCCCCAGCATTTT
v_gene: TRBV7-2
abundance: NA
d_gene: NA
j_gene: TRBJ1-5

CDR3aa: CASRADRGRTGELFF
CDR3nt: TGTGCCAGCAGGGCTGACAGGGGGCGCACCGGGGAGCTGTTTTTT
v_gene: TRBV28
abundance: NA
d_gene: TRBD1
j_gene: TRBJ2-2

CDR3aa: CASSLSVLSTDTQYF
CDR3nt: TGTGCCAGCAGCTTGTCAGTCCTTAGCACAGATACGCAGTATTTT
v_gene: TRBV7-2
abundance: NA
d_gene: NA
j_gene: TRBJ2-3

CDR3aa: CASSRRGDTEAFF
CDR3nt: TGTGCCAGCAGTCGACGGGGAGACACTGAAGCTTTCTTT
v_gene: TRBV27
abundance: NA
d_gene: NA
j_gene: TRBJ1-1

CDR3aa: CASSKAMEDRDTEAFF
CDR3nt: TGTGCCAGCAGTAAGGCGATGGAGGACAGGGACACTGAAGCTTTCTTT
v_gene: TRBV2
abundance: NA
d_gene: TRBD1
j_gene: TRBJ1-1

CDR3aa: CASSRDRRDREQYF
CDR3nt: TGTGCCAGCAGCCGGGACAGGAGGGACCGAGAGCAGTACTTC
v_gene: TRBV11-2
abundance: NA
d_gene: TRBD1
j_gene: TRBJ2-7

CDR3aa: CAISGDRTLNEAFF
CDR3nt: TGTGCCATCAGTGGGGACAGAACTCTTAATGAAGCTTTCTTT
v_gene: TRBV10-3
abundance: once
d_gene: TRBD1
j_gene: TRBJ1-1

CDR3aa: CASSYRGLTTEAFF
CDR3nt: TGTGCCAGCAGTTACAGGGGGCTAACGACTGAAGCTTTCTTT
v_gene: TRBV27
abundance: NA
d_gene: TRBD1
j_gene: TRBJ1-1